Here is one T cell receptor beta chain with its context. Authors' analysis steps: Amplification from reference gene primers served as the basis for estimated nucleated cell counts. The protocol was immunoSEQ multiplex PCR, while the TCRdb copy is restricted to in-frame clones and leaves out a portion. Clone size and the V and J calls come from that table; the DNA yielded D and trimming. The table records about 110,000 clones, about 85% of them present only once. These data belong to a study of blood T cell repertoires in COVID-19. For the study at large: Collection of acute and convalescent COVID-19 samples took place in the United States, Italy and Spain. Nucleic acid was either cDNA or gDNA, and it came from T cells, B-cell-depleted T cells, or PBMCs.

This CDR3 is 16 amino acids long. Germline V gene data show CDR1 as SGHDT and CDR2 as YYEEEE. The V and J ends lost 1 base and 2 bases, in that order; junction bases with no gene match: 2. Sequenced material: peripheral blood. The V call is TRBV5-6, the J call TRBJ2-1; 11 nucleotides align to TRBD2. This receptor was obtained from a human donor in a cohort sampled during active COVID-19. The CDR3: CASSLTSGGTYNEQFF. CDR3 DNA: TGTGCCAGCAGCTTGACTAGCGGGGGAACCTACAATGAGCAGTTCTTC.